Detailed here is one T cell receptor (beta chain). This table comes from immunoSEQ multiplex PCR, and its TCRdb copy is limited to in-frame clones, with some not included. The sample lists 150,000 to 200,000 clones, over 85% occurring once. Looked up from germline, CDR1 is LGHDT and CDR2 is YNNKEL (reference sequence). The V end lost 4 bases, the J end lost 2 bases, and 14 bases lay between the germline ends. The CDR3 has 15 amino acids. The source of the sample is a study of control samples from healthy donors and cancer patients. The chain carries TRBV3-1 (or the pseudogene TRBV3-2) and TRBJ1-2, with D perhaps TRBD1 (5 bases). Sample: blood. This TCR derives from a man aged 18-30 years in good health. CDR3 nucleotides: TGTGCCAGCAGCCTGGGCGGGGGAGCGAACTATGGCTACACCTTC. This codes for CASSLGGGANYGYTF.